Below, 2 T cell receptor beta chains from the same sample are listed, as sequenced in a study of blood T cell repertoires in COVID-19. Profiling relied on immunoSEQ multiplex PCR, and the TCRdb table lists in-frame clones only, not all of them. This table holds 140,000 to 150,000 clones, about three quarters found once. Material: peripheral blood. The receptor set was obtained from a man aged 45-60 years with acute or convalescent COVID-19.

V gene TRBV6-5 combines with J gene TRBJ2-1; TRBD2 matches at 12 bases. The CDR3 is 15 amino acids. CDR1 and CDR2 (germline): MNHEY, SVGAGI. V lost 6 bases, J lost 7 bases, and 7 bases stayed unmatched. The CDR3 nucleotides are TGTGCCAGCAGGGACCTAGCGGGGGGGCAAAATGAGCAGTTCTTC. Translating it yields CASRDLAGGQNEQFF.

CDR3 in amino acids: CASSVAPTGVSEAFF. DNA of the CDR3: TGTGCCAGCAGCGTAGCCCCGACAGGGGTCAGTGAAGCTTTCTTT. This chain joins TRBV9 and TRBJ1-1; 8 nucleotides match TRBD1. Per germline, CDR1 SGDLS and CDR2 YYNGEE. This CDR3 is built from 15 residues. The J segment lost 7 bases and the V segment lost 0 bases, leaving 8 bases of the junction unmatched.